This passage covers 21 T cell receptor beta chains from one sample sequenced in a study of cytomegalovirus exposure and HLA in healthy donors. PCR was performed using 60 Vbeta and 13 Jbeta primers. Assay: immunoSEQ multiplex PCR; the TCRdb copy retains only in-frame clones and omits some. This sample has roughly 180,000 clones, with roughly 80% found just once. The sequencing input was PBMCs. Receptors originate from a boy under 18 in good health and CMV-seronegative.

This rearrangement joins TRBV5-6 to TRBJ1-6; no definite D call. CDR1 is SGHDT, CDR2 YYEEEE, per germline. V gave up 6 bases and J gave up 11 bases, with 12 bases separating them. The CDR3 runs 12 residues. DNA of the CDR3: TGTGCCAGCACCCCGAGGAGACCACCCCTCCACTTT. It yields the protein CASTPRRPPLHF.

The chain is built from TRBV6-5 and TRBJ2-2; 8 bases map to TRBD1. V was clipped by 8 bases and J by 3 bases; unmatched bases: 5. The germline gives CDR1 MNHEY, CDR2 SVGAGI. This CDR3 has 14 amino acids. The CDR3 coding sequence is TGTGCCAGCCCAGGACAGGGACACACCGGGGAGCTGTTTTTT. Translation gives CASPGQGHTGELFF.

This clone was seen a handful of times. J is TRBJ2-7 and V is TRBV4-1; TRBD2 matches 12 bases. The CDR3 contains 16 residues. Per the germline V gene, CDR1 is MGHRA and CDR2 is YSYEKL. Trimming removed 0 bases from V and 1 base from J; junction bases left unmatched: 1. The CDR3 reads CASSQDGLAGSYEQYF. The CDR3 DNA reads TGCGCCAGCAGCCAAGACGGACTAGCGGGGTCCTACGAGCAGTACTTC.

This chain connects TRBV5-4 to TRBJ2-1; D is unresolved. From germline, CDR1 is SGHNT and CDR2 YYREEE (reference sequence). This CDR3 spans 11 amino acids. Trimming removed 10 bases from V and 7 bases from J, with 12 bases in between. For the CDR3, the DNA is TGTGCCGTCTCCACGGGTAATGAGCAGTTCTTC. The encoded protein is CAVSTGNEQFF.

The CDR3 reads CASSMGDRSDTGELFF. DNA of the CDR3: TGTGCCAGCAGCATGGGGGACAGATCGGACACCGGGGAGCTGTTTTTT. The chain uses TRBV5-6 and TRBJ2-2; 7 positions agree with TRBD1. The length of the CDR3 is 16 residues. The J segment lost 3 bases and the V segment lost 4 bases, leaving 9 bases of the junction unmatched. Germline loops: CDR1 SGHDT, CDR2 YYEEEE.

The chain combines TRBV11-3 with TRBJ2-1; 10 bases map to TRBD2. There are 15 residues in the CDR3. CDR1 and CDR2 from the germline V gene are SGHNT and YENEEA. The V and J ends lost 5 bases and 4 bases, in that order; junction bases with no gene match: 5. This chain's CDR3 is CASSPSGGAYNEQFF. CDR3 DNA: TGTGCCAGCAGCCCTAGCGGGGGTGCATACAATGAGCAGTTCTTC.

The chain joins TRBV5-8 to TRBJ2-1, with 7 nucleotides matching TRBD2. CDR1 and CDR2 from the germline V gene are SGHTS and YDEGEE. V lost 10 bases to trimming and J lost 7 bases; unmatched junction nucleotides: 8. CDR3 length equals 12 residues. The CDR3 DNA reads as TGTGCCGAGAGCGGGAAGATAAATGAGCAGTTCTTC. Residues: CAESGKINEQFF.

As concerns this clone: An end of the junction differs from the germline gene, which may be a read error. The rearrangement joins TRBV27 to TRBJ2-4, with 7 nucleotides matching TRBD1. The V gene's germline CDR1 is MNHEY and CDR2 SMNVEV (reference sequence). There are 15 residues in the CDR3. The CDR3 coding sequence is TGTGCCAGCAGAGGGCCAACAGGGGTGGGAAACACTCAGTACTTC. Its translation: CASRGPTGVGNTQYF.

The J gene is TRBJ2-1, the V gene TRBV12-2; the tabulated D call, TRBD2, remains unverified against the DNA. TRBV12-2 is flagged as a pseudogene. This CDR3 has 17 amino acids. DNA of the CDR3: TGTGCAAGTCGTTTACCAACAAGACTAGCGGGAGGTGATGAGCAGTTCTTC. Protein: CASRLPTRLAGGDEQFF.

The CDR3 is CASSEASGSGQETQYF. The DNA for the CDR3 is TGTGCCAGCAGTGAGGCTAGCGGGAGTGGCCAAGAGACCCAGTACTTC. The rearrangement uses TRBV6-1 and TRBJ2-5; TRBD2 matches 10 bases. Germline V gives CDR1 MNHNS, CDR2 SASEGT. The CDR3 is made up of 16 amino acids. Losses at the gene ends were 3 bases for V and 1 base for J; bases not matched to a gene: 5.

The chain combines TRBV5-1 with TRBJ2-7; D possibly corresponds to TRBD1 (6 bases). CDR3 length equals 17 residues. Germline values: CDR1 SGHRS, CDR2 YFSETQ. Trimming shortened V by 4 bases and J by 0 bases, and 20 bases separated the two germline ends. DNA of the CDR3: TGCGCCAGCAGCCCGGGAATTGGACAGCCGACCTCCTACGAGCAGTACTTC. Its translation: CASSPGIGQPTSYEQYF.

The rearrangement joins TRBV20-1 to TRBJ1-1; no clear D. Trimming pared 6 bases from V and 11 bases from J, leaving 16 bases between. The length of the CDR3 is 11 residues. Germline V gives CDR1 DFQATT, CDR2 SNEGSKA (reference sequence). CDR3: CSARIKGEAFF. DNA of the CDR3: TGCAGTGCCCGTATAAAAGGAGAGGCTTTCTTT.

The table lists this clone with a count of one. This chain uses TRBV5-1 with TRBJ1-2; 12 bases are shared with TRBD1. With V trimmed by 2 bases and J by 3 bases, 8 bases remained unmatched. Germline lookup yields CDR1 SGHRS and CDR2 YFSETQ. The CDR3 contains 17 residues. CDR3 loop: CASSFPGQGAKDYGYTF. The CDR3 DNA reads as TGCGCCAGCAGCTTCCCGGGACAGGGGGCGAAGGACTATGGCTACACCTTC. The whole variable domain, filled in from reference TRBV5-1 and TRBJ1-2, reads KAGVTQTPRYLIKTRGQQVTLSCSPISGHRSVSWYQQTPGQGLQFLFEYFSETQRNKGNFPGRFSGRQFSNSRSEMNVSTLELGDSALYLCASSFPGQGAKDYGYTFGSGTRLTVV.

This clone showed up just once. The V call is TRBV6-5, the J call TRBJ2-5; 9 positions agree with TRBD2. The J segment lost 2 bases and the V segment lost 4 bases, leaving 5 bases of the junction unmatched. This CDR3 has 15 amino acids. Germline V gene lookup returns CDR1 MNHEY and CDR2 SVGAGI. The CDR3 loop is CASSSNAGGQETQYF. The CDR3 DNA reads as TGTGCCAGCAGTTCTAACGCGGGGGGGCAAGAGACCCAGTACTTC.

The CDR3, as DNA: TGTGCCAGCAGCTCCCGACAGGCAAAAAACACTGAAGCTTTCTTT. It yields the protein CASSSRQAKNTEAFF. V and J are TRBV9 and TRBJ1-1; D perhaps matches TRBD1 (6 bases). The CDR3 spans 15 residues. Germline CDR1 SGDLS, CDR2 YYNGEE. Trimming took off 4 bases at V and 2 bases at J, with 15 bases between the two ends. Full variable domain (outside the CDR3, taken from reference TRBV9 and TRBJ1-1): DSGVTQTPKHLITATGQRVTLRCSPRSGDLSVYWYQQSLDQGLQFLIQYYNGEERAKGNILERFSAQQFPDLHSELNLSSLELGDSALYFCASSSRQAKNTEAFFGQGTRLTVV.

This rearrangement joins TRBV4-1 to TRBJ1-1; D possibly corresponds to TRBD1 (6 bases). CDR1 is MGHRA and CDR2 is YSYEKL in the germline V gene. V gave up 1 base and J gave up 7 bases, with 13 bases separating them. The CDR3 spans 14 residues. In nucleotides, the CDR3 is TGCGCCAGCAGCCAAGCCAAGCAGGGGATTGAAGCTTTCTTT. It translates to CASSQAKQGIEAFF.

The J gene is TRBJ2-1, the V gene TRBV29-1, with TRBD1 matching over 8 bases. CDR3 size: 13 residues. Germline CDR1 reads SQVTM; CDR2 reads ANQGSEA. V was clipped by 7 bases and J by 10 bases; unmatched bases: 12. CDR3 coding DNA: TGCAGCGCGAGGGGGACAGGCCAAGGAGAGCAGTTCTTC. Protein: CSARGTGQGEQFF.

This clone was found once. The rearrangement links TRBV4-1 to TRBJ1-1; 7 bases fit TRBD1. J was trimmed by 0 bases and V by 4 bases; bases with no gene match: 8. The CDR3 covers 16 residues. Per the germline V gene, CDR1 is MGHRA and CDR2 is YSYEKL. For the CDR3, the DNA is TGCGCCAGCAGCCGACGACAGGGCGTCGTGAACACTGAAGCTTTCTTT. Protein product: CASSRRQGVVNTEAFF.

The genes are TRBV5-1 and TRBJ2-5; 9 bases line up with TRBD1. J lost 3 bases, V lost 2 bases, and 5 bases had no gene match. Germline values: CDR1 SGHRS, CDR2 YFSETQ. The length of the CDR3 is 15 residues. CDR3 DNA: TGCGCCAGCAGCTTACTGGGACAGGGCGAAGAGACCCAGTACTTC. This sequence encodes CASSLLGQGEETQYF.

CDR3 DNA sequence: TGTGCCAGCAGCTTAGGAGGGAGGGGCGACAAACTGTTTTTT. Its translation is CASSLGGRGDKLFF. The chain couples TRBV7-9 to TRBJ1-4, with D possibly matching TRBD1 (5 bases). The germline V gene encodes CDR1 SEHNR and CDR2 FQNEAQ (reference sequence). Deletions cut 1 base from V and 11 bases from J, with 14 bases between. This CDR3 is built from 14 residues.

The chain combines TRBV9 with TRBJ2-7, with 10 bases aligning to TRBD2. Germline values: CDR1 SGDLS, CDR2 YYNGEE. This CDR3 is built from 15 residues. The J segment lost 0 bases and the V segment lost 4 bases, leaving 4 bases of the junction unmatched. The CDR3 DNA follows: TGTGCCAGCAGCTCACGGACTAGCGGCTCCTACGAGCAGTACTTC. Its protein is CASSSRTSGSYEQYF.